The 14 T cell receptor beta chains listed next were all sequenced from one sample in a study of molecular identifiers for immune sequencing clone quantification (dated by TCRdb to 2016 to 2019). The library was obtained by PCR. The listed sequencing device is NextSeq 500. TCRdb took the public reads, trimmed them with fastp at Q25, ran MiXCR for clone calling and kept in-frame beta chains. One record per CDR3 amino acid sequence lists the most common genes and DNA. For this sample there are about 330,000 distinct CDR3 sequences; 24% appear just once. Around 0.74% of the sample is taken by the ten largest. What was sequenced was naive CD8+ T cells from blood, with Jurkat cell RNA spiked in. The sample's cell subset or site label is to be understood as: FACS-sorted CD8+CD4-CCR7+CD45RA+ naive T cells. These receptors were collected from a human donor in good health. Some libraries in this study had Jurkat cell RNA spiked in.

In regard to this clonotype: Its ends do not fully match the called genes, so a read error is possible. The genes are TRBV6-2 or TRBV6-3 and TRBJ1-1; no firm D call. CDR1 is MNHEY and CDR2 is SVGEGT in the germline V gene. This CDR3 is 15 amino acids long. CDR3 DNA: TGTGCCAACAGTTACGTCGGCAGAATGAACACTGAAGCTTTCTTT. It translates to CANSYVGRMNTEAFF.

This clonotype was detected a few times. The CDR3 DNA reads as TGTGCCAGCAGCCCAAACCCGGGGTACGAGCAGTACTTC. Encoded protein: CASSPNPGYEQYF. The chain carries TRBV7-3 and TRBJ2-7, with a tentative D call TRBD2 (5 bases). Germline loops: CDR1 SGHTA, CDR2 FQGTGA. The CDR3 covers 13 residues. V was clipped by 5 bases and J by 4 bases, with 12 bases between them.

On this clonotype: This may be a read error, as it is one base from a much larger clone. The chain employs TRBV4-3 and TRBJ2-1; 8 bases fit TRBD1. Per germline, CDR1 LGHNA and CDR2 YSLEER. Trimming cost V 0 bases and J 14 bases; bases outside gene matches: 9. CDR3 size: 14 residues. The DNA of the CDR3 is TGCGCCAGCAGCCAAGATACTTCAGGGGGCAAGGAGTTCTTC. This gives the protein CASSQDTSGGKEFF.

This clonotype was observed many times. J is TRBJ2-7 and V is TRBV12-3 or TRBV12-4, with unresolved D. This CDR3 is built from 12 residues. With 4 bases removed from V and 4 bases from J, the gap between germline ends came to 8 bases. The CDR3: CASSSQRYEQYF. The CDR3 DNA follows: TGTGCCAGCAGTTCGCAGAGATACGAGCAGTACTTC.

To note about this clonotype: This may be a read error, as it is one base from a much larger clone. J is TRBJ2-7 and V is TRBV29-1, with TRBD2 as a possible D gene (5 bases). CDR1 is SQVTM, CDR2 ANQGSEA, per germline. V lost 1 base and J lost 0, with 13 bases in between. The CDR3 has 15 amino acids. As DNA, the CDR3 is TGCAGCGTTGAAGTAAAGCGGACGCGCTCCTACGAGCAGTACTTC. Translating it yields CSVEVKRTRSYEQYF.

To note about this clonotype: This may be a read error, as it is one base from a much larger clone. This chain links TRBV6-5 with TRBJ1-2; 7 bases match TRBD1. The CDR3 runs 14 residues. The germline CDR1 and CDR2 sequences are MNHEY and SVGAGI. This chain's CDR3 is CASSYAGTENGYAF. The CDR3 bases are TGTGCCAGCAGTTACGCCGGGACAGAGAATGGCTACGCCTTC.

This clonotype was recorded many times. The J gene is TRBJ2-4, the V gene TRBV7-9; D might be TRBD1 or TRBD2, each matching 5 bases. The germline V and J ends were trimmed by 2 bases and 0 bases, with 20 bases remaining between them. The CDR3 spans 19 residues. Germline V gene lookup returns CDR1 SEHNR and CDR2 FQNEAQ (reference sequence). The DNA for the CDR3 is TGTGCCAGCAGCTTAAAACGGGATCAGGACATCCTAGCCAAAAACATTCAGTACTTC. This sequence encodes CASSLKRDQDILAKNIQYF. Supplemented by reference TRBV7-9 and TRBJ2-4, the full variable domain reads DTGVSQNPRHKITKRGQNVTFRCDPISEHNRLYWYRQTLGQGPEFLTYFQNEAQLEKSRLLSDRFSAERPKGSFSTLEIQRTEQGDSAMYLCASSLKRDQDILAKNIQYFGAGTRLSVL.

In its sample, this clonotype was seen a few times. The CDR3 loop is CATSSRQSLGPQHF. As DNA, the CDR3 is TGTGCCACCAGCAGCAGACAGTCCCTAGGGCCCCAGCATTTT. The chain carries TRBV15 and TRBJ1-5, with D perhaps TRBD1 (5 bases). The CDR3 has 14 amino acids. Germline V CDR1 and CDR2: LNHNV, YYDKDF (reference sequence). Trimming removed 3 bases from V and 9 bases from J, with 15 bases in between.

This clonotype was seen only a few times. The chain recombines TRBV11-3 with TRBJ2-7, with D perhaps TRBD1 or TRBD2 (5 bases each). There are 15 residues in the CDR3. The V end was cut by 5 bases, the J end by 3 bases, with 17 bases between. Germline assignment: CDR1 SGHNT and CDR2 YENEEA. The CDR3 spells CASSPDGDVGYEQYF. The CDR3 DNA follows: TGTGCCAGCAGCCCAGATGGGGACGTAGGCTACGAGCAGTACTTC. The entire variable domain, with the rest obtained from reference TRBV11-3 and TRBJ2-7, is as follows: EAGVVQSPRYKIIEKKQPVAFWCNPISGHNTLYWYLQNLGQGPELLIRYENEEAVDDSQLPKDRFSAERLKGVDSTLKIQPAELGDSAVYLCASSPDGDVGYEQYFGPGTRLTVT.

The chain joins TRBV7-9 to TRBJ1-2; 7 bases are shared with TRBD1. The CDR3 covers 17 residues. CDR1 and CDR2 from the germline V gene are SEHNR and FQNEAQ (reference sequence). With V trimmed by 4 bases and J by 3 bases, 14 bases remained unmatched. CDR3 in amino acids: CASSSYQTGTDDYGYTF. The CDR3 DNA follows: TGTGCCAGCAGCTCTTACCAGACCGGGACAGACGACTATGGCTACACCTTC.

This clonotype was found a few times. This chain joins TRBV3-1 and TRBJ1-5; no clear D. In germline, CDR1 is LGHDT, CDR2 YNNKEL (reference sequence). V shed 1 base and J shed 6 bases, with 10 bases lying between them. The CDR3 contains 14 residues. CDR3 loop: CASSQVGEGQPQHF. In nucleotides, the CDR3 is TGTGCCAGCAGCCAAGTTGGTGAGGGTCAGCCCCAGCATTTT.

This clonotype has only a few counts. The chain recombines TRBV6-6 with TRBJ2-1; D is ambiguous. The CDR3 consists of 11 residues. Looked up from germline, CDR1 is MNHNY and CDR2 is SVGAGI (reference sequence). V lost 4 bases and J 10 bases, leaving 8 bases between the germline ends. The CDR3 reads CASSLTYEQFF. The CDR3, as DNA: TGTGCCAGCAGTTTGACCTACGAGCAGTTCTTC.

With respect to this clonotype: A much larger clone lies one base from this, so it may be a read error. The J gene is TRBJ1-1, the V gene TRBV7-9; D uncertain. CDR1 is SEHNR and CDR2 is FQNEAQ in the germline V gene (reference sequence). The CDR3 has 13 residues. The CDR3, as DNA: TGTACCAGCAGCTTAGCTTCTGGATATGAAGCTTTCTTT. Translating gives CTSSLASGYEAFF.

This clonotype was picked up one time. Its ends do not fully match the called genes, so a read error is possible. J is TRBJ1-1 and V is TRBV2, with D perhaps TRBD1 (6 bases). The CDR3 has 13 residues. Germline V gene lookup returns CDR1 SNHLY and CDR2 FYNNEI. CDR3 nucleotide sequence: TGTGCCAGCAGGACGTGGGGACAAGCTGTAGCTTTCTTC. This codes for CASRTWGQAVAFF.